The text below deals with one TCR beta chain. This record belongs to a study of blood T cell repertoires in COVID-19. V gave up 2 bases and J gave up 8 bases, with 18 bases separating them. The CDR3 is 16 amino acids. CDR1 and CDR2 from the germline V gene are MNHEY and SMNVEV (reference sequence). In the source study's methods: Estimation of nucleated cell counts relied on the amplification of reference gene primers. The repertoire was sequenced with immunoSEQ multiplex PCR; TCRdb's copy has only in-frame clones and lacks some. V and J calls and clone size are those listed in that table; D and trimming were worked out from the DNA. Among over 140,000 clones, more than 65% were seen once, and the ten largest hold under 4.5%.

The source material was peripheral blood. The V call is TRBV27, the J call TRBJ1-4; a weak D match, TRBD1 (5 bases). This TCR came from a woman in her sixties or seventies with acute or convalescent COVID-19. CDR3 sequence reads: CASSLPNRPVGEKLFF. DNA of the CDR3: TGTGCCAGCAGTTTACCCAACAGGCCGGTGGGCGAAAAACTGTTTTTT. The variable domain in full, with the rest retrieved from reference TRBV27 and TRBJ1-4, is EAQVTQNPRYLITVTGKKLTVTCSQNMNHEYMSWYRQDPGLGLRQIYYSMNVEVTDKGDVPEGYKVSRKEKRNFPLILESPSPNQTSLYFCASSLPNRPVGEKLFFGSGTQLSVL.